One T cell receptor (beta chain) is described in this entry. Its antigen is still unknown. Base qualities are not at hand, and no much larger clone is one base apart. The sample belongs to a study of blood T cell repertoires in COVID-19 (TCRdb year 2020). Turning to the overall study: Samples covering the acute and convalescent phases of COVID-19 were provided by collaborators in the United States, Italy and Spain. A de-identified subject ID, COVID-19 status, age in years and sex were almost always included in the sample metadata. Subjects who had been exposed to COVID-19, were actively infected with it, or had recovered from it provided the deeply sampled blood TCRbeta repertoires that made up the dataset. The repertoires were made available in a free public database intended to serve as a resource for research on the immune response to SARS-CoV-2. Where HLA class I and class II types were available, the types were taken from metadata supplied by the sample provider, not from assay-based typing. The material from the prospective study consisted of cDNA or gDNA derived from T cells, B-cell-depleted T cells, or PBMCs. The samples were drawn from two sources: the first 160 participants of the ongoing ImmuneRACE study, and 950 to 1,500 subjects contributed by 6 global collaborators.

TCRbeta CDR3 regions were amplified from genomic DNA using the immunoSEQ Assay, a bias-controlled multiplex PCR. The paper's processing steps were these. Nucleated cell counts per sample were estimated from amplification of reference gene primers within the assay. To quantify the absolute abundance of each unique TCRbeta CDR3 rearrangement, sequence reads were collapsed and filtered. For each sample, productive Simpson clonality was calculated as the square root of Simpson's diversity index across productive rearrangements. The clones in this table, taken by TCRdb from immuneACCESS, are in-frame only. Not every clone is retained; where verified, under half of the shortfall comes from an unresolved V gene, and the cause of the rest is unknown. V and J calls and clone size follow that table, whereas D and trimming were derived from the DNA. Counted in this sample were over 200,000 clones; 87% of them appeared once. Of the sample, under 14% falls within the top ten clones.

Broad study findings and their caveats: How much clinical and demographic metadata was included differed by source and by participant, and the metadata was provided uncurated.

V and J lose 0 bases and 2 bases, and a span of 22 bases separates them. Via the germline V gene, CDR1 is MGHRA and CDR2 YSYEKL. Reading from cysteine to phenylalanine, the CDR3 counts 19 amino acids. The sequence is cut down to CDR3 DNA, 57 bases in frame from base 1. Enrolling through a virtual design, the prospective study's participants ranged in age from about 18 to 89 years and lived across roughly 24 United States geographic areas. In the prospective study, cohorts were assigned on the basis of participant-reported clinical history obtained from a screening survey and a study questionnaire. Recovered participants in ImmuneRACE Cohort 3 were defined as having two consecutive negative NP/OP PCR tests, clearance from a healthcare professional, or resolution of symptoms. In the prospective study, whole blood, serum and a nasopharyngeal or oropharyngeal swab were collected from each participant by mobile phlebotomists. Prospective study participants could optionally give additional blood draws and questionnaires over an approximately 2-month period. Before DNA extraction, prospective study blood samples were shipped either frozen or at room temperature.

The sequencing input was PBMCs or T cells enriched from blood (not recorded which). The chain was built from TRBV4-1 and TRBJ1-1; a tentative D match to TRBD1 spans 6 bases. This receptor was obtained from a man under 40 who had recovered from COVID-19. The DNA sequence is TGCGCCAGCAGCCAAGAAGGGGGAACCACAGGGTTTCTTAACACTGAAGCTTTCTTT. This gives the protein CASSQEGGTTGFLNTEAFF.